This T cell receptor (beta chain) was recovered during a study of T cells in localized non-small cell lung cancer. Findings and caveats of the study: The tumor had only one region sequenced, so heterogeneity remains possible. Exceeding tumor, uninvolved adjacent lung had the highest T cell clonality. Adjacent lung had a median approximately 57 of the 100 largest tumor clones.

V lost 1 base, J lost 6 bases, and 8 bases stayed unmatched. Germline V lookup: CDR1 SEHNR, CDR2 FQNEAQ (reference sequence). CDR3 length equals 16 residues. Clones were read by immunoSEQ multiplex PCR, and TCRdb kept only the in-frame ones, dropping some. This table has 9,500 to 15,000 clones, about 83% appearing once. This clone appeared a few times. As yet, its antigen is unknown. The sequenced sample was peripheral blood, obtained before any cancer treatment. The sequence was obtained from a male donor at least 60 years old with stage I lung adenocarcinoma. The chain links TRBV7-9 to TRBJ2-1; TRBD2 matches 8 bases. The CDR3 spells CASSLVSSGSLNEQFF. CDR3 coding DNA: TGTGCCAGCAGCTTAGTTTCGAGCGGGAGTCTCAATGAGCAGTTCTTC.